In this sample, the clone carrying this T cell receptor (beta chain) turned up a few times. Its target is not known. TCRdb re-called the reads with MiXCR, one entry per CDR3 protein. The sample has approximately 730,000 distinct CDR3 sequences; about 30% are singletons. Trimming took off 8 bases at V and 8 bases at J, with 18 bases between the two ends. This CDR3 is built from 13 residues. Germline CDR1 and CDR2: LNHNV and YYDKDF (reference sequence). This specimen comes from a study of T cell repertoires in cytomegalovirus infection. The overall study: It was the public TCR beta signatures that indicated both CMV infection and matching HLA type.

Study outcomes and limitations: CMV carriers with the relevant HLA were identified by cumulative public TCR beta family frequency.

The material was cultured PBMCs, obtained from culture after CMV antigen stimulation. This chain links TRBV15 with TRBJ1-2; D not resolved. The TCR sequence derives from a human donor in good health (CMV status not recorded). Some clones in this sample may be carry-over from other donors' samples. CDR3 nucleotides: TGTGCCACCCCAGCTAGGACCGGGGTAGGCTACACCTTC. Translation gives CATPARTGVGYTF.